A selection of T cell receptor beta chains follows, all from one sample in a study of shared clonotypes between healthy human individuals. TCRdb's table, derived via immunoSEQ multiplex PCR, lists solely in-frame clones and lacks some. The sample has fewer than 850,000 clones, 96% seen once. The sequenced material came from naive CD8+ T cells sorted from blood. All receptors come from a man aged 25-40 years in good health. Each CDR3 is given with its conserved first and last residue. D genes are given only for firm matches. Not every row has a clone size; where given, it reads once, few, many or a size class.

v_call,j_call,d_call,clone_size,cdr3_nt,cdr3_aa
TRBV28,TRBJ1-5,NA,NA,TGTGCCAGCAGTATGACAGGAATACAGCCCCAGCATTTT,CASSMTGIQPQHF
TRBV5-5,TRBJ2-7,NA,NA,TGTGCCAGCAGCTTGGCCCCAGGGAACTACGAGCAGTACTTC,CASSLAPGNYEQYF
TRBV5-6,TRBJ2-6,TRBD1,NA,TGTGCCAGCAGCGGGGGACAGCGACACTCTGGGGCCAACGTCCTGACTTTC,CASSGGQRHSGANVLTF
TRBV28,TRBJ2-5,NA,NA,TGTGCCAGCAGTATACCCAGGGGGGTTCTGAACCAAGAGACCCAGTACTTC,CASSIPRGVLNQETQYF
TRBV9,TRBJ2-3,TRBD1,NA,TGTGCCAGCAGCGTAGCGGCAGGGGGCCCAGATACGCAGTATTTT,CASSVAAGGPDTQYF
TRBV10-1,TRBJ2-1,NA,NA,TGCGCCAGCAGTGAGTCGATAGGGCGGGGAGACAATGAGCAGTTCTTC,CASSESIGRGDNEQFF
TRBV6-5,TRBJ2-3,NA,NA,TGTGCCAGCAGTTACTCGACCCTCAATGGTGATACGCAGTATTTT,CASSYSTLNGDTQYF
TRBV4-1,TRBJ2-1,TRBD1,NA,TGCGCCAGCAGTCAAGACAGGGGTACCTACAATGAGCAGTTCTTC,CASSQDRGTYNEQFF
TRBV4-3,TRBJ1-2,NA,once,TGCGCCAGCAGCCAAGATCGGGGGCGGCAGATCTATGGCTACACCTTC,CASSQDRGRQIYGYTF
TRBV4-1,TRBJ2-7,TRBD1,once,TGCGCCAGCAGCCAAACCGACAGGGGAAGCTACGAGCAGTACTTC,CASSQTDRGSYEQYF
TRBV4-3,TRBJ2-3,NA,NA,TGCGCCAGCAGCCAAGTTTGGCTTAGTGGGAATTTGGGCACAGATACGCAGTATTTT,CASSQVWLSGNLGTDTQYF
TRBV5-6,TRBJ2-3,NA,NA,TGTGCCAGCAGCTTGGTCGGAGATACGCAGTATTTT,CASSLVGDTQYF
TRBV19,TRBJ1-5,NA,NA,TGTGCCAGTAGTATAATGGGAAATCAGCCCCAGCATTTT,CASSIMGNQPQHF
TRBV28,TRBJ2-1,TRBD2,NA,TGTGCCAGCAGTTTAGTTGGGACTAGCTTAGACAATGAGCAGTTCTTC,CASSLVGTSLDNEQFF
TRBV5-4,TRBJ2-7,TRBD1,NA,TGTGCCAGCAGCTTTGCCGGACAGGGGCCCTACGAGCAGTACTTC,CASSFAGQGPYEQYF
TRBV11-2,TRBJ2-7,NA,NA,TGTGCCAGCAGCAGATTCCGGGATCTCGGCTTGGGCGAGCAGTACTTC,CASSRFRDLGLGEQYF
TRBV5-1,TRBJ2-7,NA,NA,TGCGCCAGCAGCTTGGCCGGTAGCGTCGAGCAGTACTTC,CASSLAGSVEQYF
TRBV2,TRBJ2-7,NA,NA,TGTGCCAGCAGCTACCAACCCTACGAGCAGTACTTC,CASSYQPYEQYF
TRBV11-2,TRBJ2-7,TRBD1,NA,TGTGCCAGCAGCTTAGGGACAGGGACCCTCTACGAGCAGTACTTC,CASSLGTGTLYEQYF
TRBV5-1,TRBJ2-7,NA,NA,TGCGCCAGCAGTCCTTACCTTGGCTCCTACGAGCAGTACTTC,CASSPYLGSYEQYF
TRBV6-5,TRBJ1-1,NA,NA,TGTGCCAGCACGTACCTTGGGGGAACTAAGGTCTTT,CASTYLGGTKVF
TRBV11-2,TRBJ1-1,NA,NA,TGTGCCAGCAGCTCCCATGGGCCGGCCTCTGAAGCTTTCTTT,CASSSHGPASEAFF
TRBV7-2,TRBJ2-7,TRBD1,NA,TGTGCCAGCAGCTTGGGACAGGGCTTTAGCTACGAGCAGTACTTC,CASSLGQGFSYEQYF
TRBV18,TRBJ2-5,TRBD2,NA,TGTGCCAGCTCACCCAGGAGTACCGGGACTAGGGTATCCCAAGAGACCCAGTACTTC,CASSPRSTGTRVSQETQYF
TRBV27,TRBJ1-1,NA,NA,TGTGCCAGCAGCAAACCAGGACTTGAAGCTTTCTTT,CASSKPGLEAFF
TRBV29-1,TRBJ2-5,TRBD1,NA,TGCAGCGTTGAAAGGGACAGGGTAGAGACCCAGTACTTC,CSVERDRVETQYF
TRBV6-1,TRBJ2-1,NA,NA,TGTGCCAGCAGTGAGGGCTTCAATGAGCAGTTCTTC,CASSEGFNEQFF
TRBV5-1,TRBJ2-1,NA,NA,TGCGCCAGCAGCTTTAGTAGCTCCTACAATGAGCAGTTCTTC,CASSFSSSYNEQFF
TRBV7-9,TRBJ2-1,NA,NA,TGTGCCAGCAGCTTAGCGAGCGGAAGGAAAGATGAGCAGTTCTTC,CASSLASGRKDEQFF
TRBV27,TRBJ1-1,NA,NA,TGTGCCAGCAGTCCGTTGAGAGGGAACACTGAAGCTTTCTTT,CASSPLRGNTEAFF
TRBV2,TRBJ2-1,TRBD2,NA,TGTGCCAGCAGTGAACTAGCGGGAGGCAATGAGCAGTTCTTC,CASSELAGGNEQFF
TRBV6-5,TRBJ2-3,TRBD2,NA,TGTGCCAGCAGTCGACTAGCGGGAGTTTCAGATACGCAGTATTTT,CASSRLAGVSDTQYF
TRBV11-3,TRBJ2-1,TRBD2,NA,TGTGCCAGCAGCTCCCAGCCCGGTAGCGGGAGGGGGTACAATGAGCAGTTCTTC,CASSSQPGSGRGYNEQFF
TRBV2,TRBJ2-1,NA,once,TGTGCCAGCAGTGAAGTTATAAGTGAGCAGTTCTTC,CASSEVISEQFF
TRBV25-1,TRBJ2-1,NA,once,TGTGCCAGCAGTGAATCTAGCACCCGCTACAATGAGCAGTTCTTC,CASSESSTRYNEQFF
TRBV11-2,TRBJ1-1,NA,NA,TGTGCCAGCAGCCCCGGGACGGGGAACACTGAAGCTTTCTTT,CASSPGTGNTEAFF
TRBV5-8,TRBJ1-3,TRBD1,NA,TGTGCCAGCAGCAGACAGGGGATGACGTCTGGAAACACCATATATTTT,CASSRQGMTSGNTIYF
TRBV7-8,TRBJ1-1,NA,NA,TGTGCCAGCAGTCGGACTGTCCTCAACGAAGCTTTCTTT,CASSRTVLNEAFF
TRBV27,TRBJ2-3,TRBD1,NA,TGTGCCAGCAGTTTAAGGGGGCCAGCTAGGGTTAGCACAGATACGCAGTATTTT,CASSLRGPARVSTDTQYF
TRBV11-3,TRBJ2-1,NA,NA,TGTGCCAGCAGCTTATCCGCAGGTTACAATGAGCAGTTCTTC,CASSLSAGYNEQFF
TRBV28,TRBJ1-1,NA,NA,TGTGCCAGCACAGACATGAACACTGAAGCTTTCTTT,CASTDMNTEAFF
TRBV30,TRBJ1-2,NA,NA,TGTGCCTGGAGTCTGAGGGCCGGATGGAGGTATGGCTACACCTTC,CAWSLRAGWRYGYTF